The 11 T cell receptor beta chains below come from one sample, sequenced in a study of cytomegalovirus exposure and HLA in healthy donors. The PCR made use of 60 Vbeta and 13 Jbeta primers. Measured with immunoSEQ multiplex PCR; TCRdb has only the in-frame clones, and not every one. The table records 95,000 to 150,000 clones, 15% to 20% of them present only once. The sequencing input was PBMCs. The receptors here all came from a female donor in good health and CMV-seropositive.

The V gene is TRBV27, the J gene TRBJ2-7, with TRBD2 matching 9 bases. The CDR3 has 15 residues. The V gene's germline CDR1 is MNHEY and CDR2 SMNVEV (reference sequence). With 4 bases clipped from V and 2 bases from J, the junction kept 6 bases outside the gene matches. CDR3 coding DNA: TGTGCCAGCAGTTCGGGACTAGCCACAACCTACGAGCAGTACTTC. This codes for CASSSGLATTYEQYF.

This clone was observed a handful of times. The chain recombines TRBV12-5 with TRBJ1-2, with TRBD1 identical over 11 bases. Trimming at V came to 0 bases and at J to 4 bases, leaving 7 bases not matched to a gene. CDR1 is LGHNT and CDR2 is FRNRAP in the germline V gene. There are 17 residues in the CDR3. The CDR3 region is CASGLVPEGQGVYGYTF. The CDR3 DNA reads TGTGCTAGTGGTTTGGTACCAGAGGGACAGGGGGTCTATGGCTACACCTTC.

V usage is TRBV30 and J usage is TRBJ2-7; weak D call: TRBD1 (6 bases). V gave up 2 bases and J gave up 11 bases, with 22 bases separating them. Germline CDR1 GTSNPN, CDR2 SVGIG (reference sequence). The CDR3 runs 14 residues. The CDR3 region has the DNA TGTGCCTGGAGTTCCTCGACAGGTACCGGACCCGAGTACTTC. Amino acids: CAWSSSTGTGPEYF.

This rearrangement joins TRBV5-8 to TRBJ2-1; possibly TRBD2 for D (6 bases). CDR1 is SGHTS, CDR2 YDEGEE, per germline. The CDR3 has 16 residues. Trimming shortened V by 3 bases and J by 0 bases, and 13 bases separated the two germline ends. The chain's CDR3 is CASSSSSASSYNEQFF. CDR3 DNA: TGTGCCAGCAGCTCCTCTAGCGCCAGCTCCTACAATGAGCAGTTCTTC.

For the CDR3, the DNA is TGTGCCAGCAGGGTACAGGGGTTGGGTGGCTACACCTTC. Its translation is CASRVQGLGGYTF. J is TRBJ1-2 and V is TRBV28; 7 bases match TRBD1. CDR1 is MDHEN and CDR2 is SYDVKM in the germline V gene. J gave up 7 bases and V 6 bases, and 8 bases lay outside the gene matches. CDR3 length: 13 residues.

This clone has only a few counts. The gene calls are TRBV4-3 and TRBJ2-1, with 10 bases that match TRBD2. Germline V gene data show CDR1 as LGHNA and CDR2 as YSLEER. The ends lost 2 bases at V and 4 bases at J; junction bases unmatched: 8. The CDR3 sequence is 17 residues long. The CDR3 DNA is TGCGCCAGCAGCCAATCAACTAGCGGGGTAATTTACAATGAGCAGTTCTTC. Translating it yields CASSQSTSGVIYNEQFF.

The genes are TRBV29-1 and TRBJ2-5, with 10 bases lining up with TRBD2. The V and J ends lost 4 bases and 4 bases, in that order; junction bases with no gene match: 9. CDR1 is SQVTM, CDR2 ANQGSEA, per germline. This CDR3 is 15 amino acids long. CDR3: CSVVPSGSAGETQYF. The CDR3 DNA reads TGCAGCGTTGTTCCTAGCGGGAGCGCAGGAGAGACCCAGTACTTC.

The V gene is TRBV5-6, the J gene TRBJ1-2; 7 bases are shared with TRBD1. The germline V gene has CDR1 SGHDT and CDR2 YYEEEE. The V and J ends lost 2 bases and 5 bases, in that order; junction bases with no gene match: 6. The CDR3 sequence is 14 residues long. The CDR3 coding sequence is TGTGCCAGCAGCTTACGACAGGGTACATATGGCTACACCTTC. Its translation: CASSLRQGTYGYTF.

This clone was picked up a small number of times. The chain recombines TRBV5-1 with TRBJ2-7; 9 nucleotides line up with TRBD2. The CDR3 contains 15 residues. Looked up from germline, CDR1 is SGHRS and CDR2 is YFSETQ. Trimming at V came to 0 bases and at J to 4 bases, leaving 5 bases not matched to a gene. CDR3 protein: CASSLGWTSVYEQYF. The CDR3 DNA is TGCGCCAGCAGCTTGGGATGGACTAGCGTATACGAGCAGTACTTC.

This clone appeared a few times. The CDR3 DNA is TGTGCCAGCAGCTTAGGAGTTTTGGGAGTTCTCAATGAGCAGTTCTTC. As protein: CASSLGVLGVLNEQFF. The chain uses TRBV11-1 and TRBJ2-1, with D possibly being TRBD2 (5 bases). The CDR3 contains 16 residues. The germline V and J ends were trimmed by 1 base and 6 bases, with 16 bases remaining between them. Germline values: CDR1 SGHAT, CDR2 FQDESV (reference sequence).

The chain recombines TRBV4-3 with TRBJ1-4, with no clear D. The CDR3 is 14 amino acids. From germline, CDR1 is LGHNA and CDR2 YSLEER. The V end was cut by 1 base, the J end by 8 bases, with 11 bases between. The CDR3 loop reads CASSQGRGLEKLFF. CDR3 DNA: TGCGCCAGCAGCCAAGGACGGGGTCTCGAAAAACTGTTTTTT.